This T cell receptor beta chain derives from a study of blood T cell repertoires in COVID-19. About the research overall: Donors in the United States, Italy and Spain gave samples during acute or convalescent COVID-19.

The CDR3 loop spans 11 amino acids. Trimming left V 3 bases short and J 7 bases short, with 9 bases between. The germline V gene has CDR1 DFQATT and CDR2 SNEGSKA (reference sequence). Measured with immunoSEQ multiplex PCR; TCRdb has only the in-frame clones, and not every one. The sample carries some 220,000 clones, about 86% recorded once. The chain is built from TRBV20-1 and TRBJ1-2; tentatively, D is TRBD1 (5 bases). The receptor comes from a woman aged 60-70 years with acute or convalescent COVID-19. The sequenced sample was peripheral blood. The CDR3: CSASGQGGYTF. The CDR3 DNA reads TGCAGTGCTAGTGGTCAGGGTGGCTACACCTTC.